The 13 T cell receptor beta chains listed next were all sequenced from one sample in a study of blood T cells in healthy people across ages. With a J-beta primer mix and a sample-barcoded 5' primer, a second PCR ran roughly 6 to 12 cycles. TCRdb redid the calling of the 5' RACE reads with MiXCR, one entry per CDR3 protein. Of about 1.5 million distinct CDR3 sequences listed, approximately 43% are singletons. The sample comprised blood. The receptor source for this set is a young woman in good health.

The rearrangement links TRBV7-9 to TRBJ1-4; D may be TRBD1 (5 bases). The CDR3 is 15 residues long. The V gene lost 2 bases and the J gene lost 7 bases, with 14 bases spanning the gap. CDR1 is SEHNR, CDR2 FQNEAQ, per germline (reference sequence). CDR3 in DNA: TGTGCCAGCAGCTTAAGCGGAGGGGCCGGTGAAAAACTGTTTTTT. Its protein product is CASSLSGGAGEKLFF.

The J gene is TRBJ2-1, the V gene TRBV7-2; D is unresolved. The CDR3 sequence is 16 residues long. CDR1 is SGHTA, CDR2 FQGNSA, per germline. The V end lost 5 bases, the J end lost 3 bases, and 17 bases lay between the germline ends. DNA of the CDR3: TGTGCCAGCAGCCCCACTGGAGCTGATAACTACAATGAGCAGTTCTTC. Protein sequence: CASSPTGADNYNEQFF.

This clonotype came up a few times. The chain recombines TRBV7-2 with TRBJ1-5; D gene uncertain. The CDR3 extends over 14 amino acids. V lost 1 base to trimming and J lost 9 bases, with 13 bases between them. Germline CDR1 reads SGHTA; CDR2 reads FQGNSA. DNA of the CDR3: TGTGCCAGCAGCTTAGTCCGTACCCAAGCGCCCCAGCATTTT. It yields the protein CASSLVRTQAPQHF.

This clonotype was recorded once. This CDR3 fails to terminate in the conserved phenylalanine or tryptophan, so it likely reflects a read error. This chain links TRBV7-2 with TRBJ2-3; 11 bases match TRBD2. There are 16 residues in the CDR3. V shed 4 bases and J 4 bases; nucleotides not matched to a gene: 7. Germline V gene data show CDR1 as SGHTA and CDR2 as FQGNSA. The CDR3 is CASSSLTSGVSDTQYV. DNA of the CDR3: TGTGCCAGCAGCTCCCTGACTAGCGGGGTCTCAGATACGCAGTATGTT.

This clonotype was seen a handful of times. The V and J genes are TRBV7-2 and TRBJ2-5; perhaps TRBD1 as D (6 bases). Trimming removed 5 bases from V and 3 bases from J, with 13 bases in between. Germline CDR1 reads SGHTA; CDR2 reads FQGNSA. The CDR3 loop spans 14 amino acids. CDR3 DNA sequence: TGTGCCAGCAGCCGTCCCAGGGGTAAAGAGACCCAGTACTTC. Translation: CASSRPRGKETQYF.

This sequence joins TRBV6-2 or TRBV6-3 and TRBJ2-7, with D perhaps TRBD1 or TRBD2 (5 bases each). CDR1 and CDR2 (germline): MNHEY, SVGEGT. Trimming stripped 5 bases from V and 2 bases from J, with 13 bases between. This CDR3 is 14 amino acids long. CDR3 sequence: CASSRRDGTYEQYF. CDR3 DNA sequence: TGTGCCAGCAGTCGCCGGGACGGCACCTACGAGCAGTACTTC.

CDR3 region: CASSPLAGGSSYNEQFF. The CDR3 DNA reads as TGTGCCAGTAGTCCCCTAGCGGGGGGCAGCTCCTACAATGAGCAGTTCTTC. The genes are TRBV19 and TRBJ2-1; 11 nucleotides match TRBD2. V was pared by 5 bases and J by 0 bases, with 6 bases of the junction left unmatched. Germline assignment: CDR1 LNHDA and CDR2 SQIVND (reference sequence). This CDR3 contains 17 residues.

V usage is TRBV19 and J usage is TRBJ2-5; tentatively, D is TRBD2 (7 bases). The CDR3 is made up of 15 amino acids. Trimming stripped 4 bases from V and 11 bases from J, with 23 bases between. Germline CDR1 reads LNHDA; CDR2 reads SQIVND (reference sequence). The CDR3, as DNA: TGTGCCAGTAGTAGAGCCGCAGGGGACTACAATGAGCAGTACTTC. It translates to CASSRAAGDYNEQYF.

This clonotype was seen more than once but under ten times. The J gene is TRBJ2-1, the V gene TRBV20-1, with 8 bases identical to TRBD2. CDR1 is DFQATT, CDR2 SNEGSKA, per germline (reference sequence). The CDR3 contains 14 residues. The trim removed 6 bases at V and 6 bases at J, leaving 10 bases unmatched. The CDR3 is CSATAGANINEQFF. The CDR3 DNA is TGCAGTGCAACAGCGGGAGCGAACATCAATGAGCAGTTCTTC.

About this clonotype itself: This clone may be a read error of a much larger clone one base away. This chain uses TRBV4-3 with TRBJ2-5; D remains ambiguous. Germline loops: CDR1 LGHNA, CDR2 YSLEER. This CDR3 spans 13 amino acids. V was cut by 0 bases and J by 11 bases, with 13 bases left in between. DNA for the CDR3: TGCGCCAGCAGCCAAGATCCCCACAATGAGCAGTACTTC. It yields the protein CASSQDPHNEQYF.

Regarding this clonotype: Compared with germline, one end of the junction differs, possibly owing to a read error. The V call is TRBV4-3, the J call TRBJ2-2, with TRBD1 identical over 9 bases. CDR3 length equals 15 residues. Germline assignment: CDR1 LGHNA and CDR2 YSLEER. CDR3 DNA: TGCGCCAGCGGCCATCGGACAGGGGTACCCGGGGAGCTGTTTTTT. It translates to CASGHRTGVPGELFF.

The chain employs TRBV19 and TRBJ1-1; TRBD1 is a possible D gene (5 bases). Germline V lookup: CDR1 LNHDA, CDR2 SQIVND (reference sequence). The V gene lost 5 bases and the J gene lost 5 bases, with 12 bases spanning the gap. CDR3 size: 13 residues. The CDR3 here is CASSRGALTEAFF. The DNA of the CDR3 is TGTGCCAGTAGTCGAGGGGCACTGACTGAAGCTTTCTTT.

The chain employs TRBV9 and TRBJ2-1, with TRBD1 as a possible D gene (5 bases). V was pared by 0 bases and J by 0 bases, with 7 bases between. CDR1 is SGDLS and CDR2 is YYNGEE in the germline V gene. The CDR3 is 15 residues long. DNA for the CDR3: TGTGCCAGCAGCGTAGATGGGGCCTCCTACAATGAGCAGTTCTTC. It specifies CASSVDGASYNEQFF.